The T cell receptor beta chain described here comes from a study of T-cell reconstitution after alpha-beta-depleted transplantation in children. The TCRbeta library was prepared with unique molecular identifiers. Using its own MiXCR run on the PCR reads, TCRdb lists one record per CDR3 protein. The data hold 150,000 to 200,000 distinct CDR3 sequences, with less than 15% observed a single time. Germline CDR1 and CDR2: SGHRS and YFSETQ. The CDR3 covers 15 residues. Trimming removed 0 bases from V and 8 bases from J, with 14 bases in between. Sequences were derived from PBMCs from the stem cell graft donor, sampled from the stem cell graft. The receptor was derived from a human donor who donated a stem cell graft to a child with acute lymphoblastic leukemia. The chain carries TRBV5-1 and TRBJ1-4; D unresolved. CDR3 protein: CASSLDGKVEEKLFF. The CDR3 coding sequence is TGCGCCAGCAGCTTGGATGGCAAAGTCGAAGAAAAACTGTTTTTT.